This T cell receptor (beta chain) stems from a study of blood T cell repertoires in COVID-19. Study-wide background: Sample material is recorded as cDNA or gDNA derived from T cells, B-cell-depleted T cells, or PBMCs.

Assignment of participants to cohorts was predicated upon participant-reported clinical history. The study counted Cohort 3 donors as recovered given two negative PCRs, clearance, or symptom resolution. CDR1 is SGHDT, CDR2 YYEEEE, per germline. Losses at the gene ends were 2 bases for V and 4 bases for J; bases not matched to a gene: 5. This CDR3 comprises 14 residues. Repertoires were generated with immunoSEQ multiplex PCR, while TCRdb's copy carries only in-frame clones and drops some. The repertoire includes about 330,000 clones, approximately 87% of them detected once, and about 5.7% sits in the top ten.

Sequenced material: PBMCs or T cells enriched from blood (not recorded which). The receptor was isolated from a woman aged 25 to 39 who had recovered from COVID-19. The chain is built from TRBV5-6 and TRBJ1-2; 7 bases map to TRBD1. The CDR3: CASSFGQAFYGYTF. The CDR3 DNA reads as TGTGCCAGCAGCTTCGGACAGGCTTTCTATGGCTACACCTTC.